This is a list of T cell receptor beta chains from one sample in a study of blood T cell repertoires in COVID-19. Here immunoSEQ multiplex PCR was the method, and the copy in TCRdb shows in-frame clones only, minus some. The data hold 300,000 to 350,000 clones, with 88% observed a single time. The material sequenced was PBMCs or T cells enriched from blood (not recorded which). The receptors stem from a woman aged 25 to 39 who had been exposed to COVID-19. Both conserved end residues are part of each CDR3.

j_call v_call cdr3_aa
TRBJ2-3 TRBV4-1 CASSQGLASSTDTQYF
TRBJ2-3 TRBV28 CASSFFPGSTTSTDTQYF
TRBJ2-5 TRBV29-1 CSVYRGGETQYF
TRBJ2-7 TRBV19 CASSTDSFSYEQYF
TRBJ1-2 TRBV18 CASSERQGASGYTF
TRBJ2-1 TRBV11-2 CASSLGRVVQGEQFF
TRBJ2-3 TRBV28 CASSLSRRSSTDTQYF
TRBJ1-1 TRBV19 CASSRDRGANTEAFF
TRBJ1-1 TRBV27 CASSFTGNTEAFF
TRBJ2-7 TRBV5-6 CASSPRWAVYEQYF
TRBJ1-5 TRBV19 CASSIRTGVKDQPQHF
TRBJ1-6 TRBV6-5 CASSRTLPGSPLHF
TRBJ2-7 TRBV6-2/TRBV6-3 CASSLAGYEQYF
TRBJ1-2 TRBV27 CASKGVGWNNYGYTF
TRBJ1-5 TRBV4-1 CASSRDRGQGQPQHF
TRBJ2-1 TRBV4-1 CASRETPGSSAAGEQFF
TRBJ2-7 TRBV6-5 CASRYGTGREQYF
TRBJ1-1 TRBV18 CASSRIEQGGLRLNTEAFF
TRBJ1-3 TRBV2 CASSEPGQGNTIYF
TRBJ2-5 TRBV30 CAWSPSGHSEETQYF
TRBJ1-5 TRBV7-3 CASSSSGGSNQPQHF
TRBJ2-1 TRBV5-1 CASGIAGVSSYNEQFF
TRBJ2-1 TRBV25-1 CASSVLAGSYNEQFF
TRBJ2-4 TRBV20-1 CSASQGTLAKNIQYF
TRBJ1-5 TRBV10-3 CAIRDSGDEDQPQHF
TRBJ2-7 TRBV3-1/TRBV3-2 CASSQSDKRQSYEQYF
TRBJ1-2 TRBV28 CASSLFGRGQIRGYGYTF
TRBJ2-7 TRBV5-6 CASSLTGFEQYF
TRBJ2-2 TRBV7-3 CASSPGLAGVRTGELFF
TRBJ2-7 TRBV27 CASSLGVAGGPGEQYF
TRBJ1-1 TRBV29-1 CSAIPTGSNTEAFF
TRBJ2-1 TRBV4-2 CASSQASSSGYNEQFF
TRBJ2-7 TRBV6-5 CASSYSRDSTYEQYF
TRBJ2-1 TRBV6-5 CASRTSLAFNEQFF
TRBJ1-1 TRBV5-5 CASSFGQSNTEAFF
TRBJ1-3 TRBV9 CASSASSSWTAGNTIYF
TRBJ2-3 TRBV19 CASSISSGSGKLRADTQYF
TRBJ1-2 TRBV30 CAWSYPGQGVNYGYTF
TRBJ2-2 TRBV11-3 CASDQGDTGELFF
TRBJ1-6 TRBV28 CASSPQDRVHSPLHF
TRBJ1-6 TRBV6-1 CASSEVPQGRSSYNSPLHF
TRBJ2-2 TRBV6-1 CASSEQGPGRLFF
TRBJ1-1 TRBV4-2 CASSQETEGWTEAFF
TRBJ2-1 TRBV27 CASSSGTTYNEQFF
TRBJ2-2 TRBV9 CASSDDPGQTFSGELFF
TRBJ1-1 TRBV19 CASGGGTEAFF
TRBJ1-2 TRBV7-8 CASSFPGNRYGGYTF
TRBJ2-5 TRBV6-4 CASRDVRGLWYF
TRBJ2-1 TRBV5-1 CASSLDGQSSYNEQFF
TRBJ2-4 TRBV27 CASSPKAGGVAKNIQYF
TRBJ1-2 TRBV9 CASSVGAGGYGYTF
TRBJ2-3 TRBV28 CASSLASASTDTQYF
TRBJ2-2 TRBV5-4 CASSSLARADTGELFF
TRBJ2-1 TRBV7-3 CASSLTDRTYNEQFF
TRBJ1-4 TRBV7-8 CASSTQTGGGEKLFF
TRBJ2-3 TRBV7-3 CASARSSTDTQYF
TRBJ2-7 TRBV11-3 CASSPLVRQGTYEQYF